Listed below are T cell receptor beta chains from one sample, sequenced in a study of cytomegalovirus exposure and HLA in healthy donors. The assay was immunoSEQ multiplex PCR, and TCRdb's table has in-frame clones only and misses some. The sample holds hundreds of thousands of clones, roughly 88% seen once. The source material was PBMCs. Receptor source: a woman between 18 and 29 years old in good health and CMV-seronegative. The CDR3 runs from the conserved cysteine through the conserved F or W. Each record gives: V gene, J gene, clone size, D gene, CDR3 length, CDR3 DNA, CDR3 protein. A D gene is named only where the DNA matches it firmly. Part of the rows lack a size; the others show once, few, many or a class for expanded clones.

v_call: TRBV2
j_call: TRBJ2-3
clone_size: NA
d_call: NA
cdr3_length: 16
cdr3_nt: TGTGCCAGCAGAATCCAGCGGACTTCTGGCACAGATACGCAGTATTTT
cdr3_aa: CASRIQRTSGTDTQYF

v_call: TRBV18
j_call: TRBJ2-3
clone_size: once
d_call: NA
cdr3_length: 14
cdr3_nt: TGTGCCAGCTCACCAGGAGGGGGCACAGATACGCAGTATTTT
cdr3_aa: CASSPGGGTDTQYF

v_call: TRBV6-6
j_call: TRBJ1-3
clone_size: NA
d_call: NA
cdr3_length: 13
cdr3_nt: TGTGCCACTAGACAGTTCTTTGGAAACACCATATATTTT
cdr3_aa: CATRQFFGNTIYF

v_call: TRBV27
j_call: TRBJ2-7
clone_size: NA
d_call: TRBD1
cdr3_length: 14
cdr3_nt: TGTGCCAGCAGTTTATCCCCAGGGGGCTACGAGCAGTACTTC
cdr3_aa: CASSLSPGGYEQYF

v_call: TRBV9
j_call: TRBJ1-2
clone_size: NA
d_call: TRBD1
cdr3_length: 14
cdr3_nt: TGTGCCAGCAGCGCAAGAGGACAGGGAAATGGCTACACCTTC
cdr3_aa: CASSARGQGNGYTF

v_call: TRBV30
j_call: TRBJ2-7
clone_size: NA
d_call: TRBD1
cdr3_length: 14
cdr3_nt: TGTGCCTGGACTAAATGGGACAGAAGTTACGAGCAGTACTTC
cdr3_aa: CAWTKWDRSYEQYF

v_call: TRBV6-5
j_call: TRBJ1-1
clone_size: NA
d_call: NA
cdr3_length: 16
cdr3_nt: TGTGCCAGCAGTTATCTGCCGTCGCGCCCGAACACTGAAGCTTTCTTT
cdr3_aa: CASSYLPSRPNTEAFF

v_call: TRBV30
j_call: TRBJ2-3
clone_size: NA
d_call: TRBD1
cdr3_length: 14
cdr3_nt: TGTGCCTGGAAACATCGGACAGGGCGAGATACGCAGTATTTT
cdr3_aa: CAWKHRTGRDTQYF

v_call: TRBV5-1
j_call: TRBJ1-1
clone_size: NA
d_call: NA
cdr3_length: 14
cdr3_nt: TGCGCCAGCAGCCCATCGGGAGGGCGCACTGAAGCTTTCTTT
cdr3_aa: CASSPSGGRTEAFF

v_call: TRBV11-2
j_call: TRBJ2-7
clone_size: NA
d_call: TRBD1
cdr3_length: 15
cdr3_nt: TGTGCCAGCAGCTTAGGGGACAGGGGAACCTACGAGCAGTACTTC
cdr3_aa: CASSLGDRGTYEQYF

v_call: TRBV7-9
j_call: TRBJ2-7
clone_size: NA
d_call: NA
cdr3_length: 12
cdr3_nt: TGTGCCAGCAGCTTCCCGGAGCTCGAGCAGTACTTC
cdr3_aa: CASSFPELEQYF

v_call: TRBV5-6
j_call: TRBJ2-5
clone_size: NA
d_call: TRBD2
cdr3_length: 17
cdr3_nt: TGTGCCAGCAGCTTCTGGGGCGGGAGAGGGGCCCAAGAGACCCAGTACTTC
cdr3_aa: CASSFWGGRGAQETQYF

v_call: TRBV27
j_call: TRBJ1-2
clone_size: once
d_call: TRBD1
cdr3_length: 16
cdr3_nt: TGTGCCAGCACACCTGGGACAGGTGGCCACATGGTCGGCTACACCTTC
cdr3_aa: CASTPGTGGHMVGYTF

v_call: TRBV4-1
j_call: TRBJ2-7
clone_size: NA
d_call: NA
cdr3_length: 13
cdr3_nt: TGCGCCAGCAGCCCTTTAGACGGACTCGAGCAGTACTTC
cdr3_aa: CASSPLDGLEQYF

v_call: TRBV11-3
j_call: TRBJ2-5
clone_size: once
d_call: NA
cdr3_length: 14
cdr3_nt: TGTGCCAGCAGCTTAGATAGATGGCAAGAGACCCAGTACTTC
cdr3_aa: CASSLDRWQETQYF

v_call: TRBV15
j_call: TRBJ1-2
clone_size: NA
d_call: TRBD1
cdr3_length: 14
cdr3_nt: TGTGCCACCAGCTCTACCGACAGGGTGGATGGCTACACCTTC
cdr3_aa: CATSSTDRVDGYTF

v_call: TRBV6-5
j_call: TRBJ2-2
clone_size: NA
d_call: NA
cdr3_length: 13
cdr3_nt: TGTGCCAGCAGTTACGAGGCCACCGGGGAGCTGTTTTTT
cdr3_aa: CASSYEATGELFF

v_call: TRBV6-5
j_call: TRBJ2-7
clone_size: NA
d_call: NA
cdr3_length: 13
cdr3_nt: TGTGCCAGCAGTTACTTGGGGCAGGGCGAGCAGTACTTC
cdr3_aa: CASSYLGQGEQYF

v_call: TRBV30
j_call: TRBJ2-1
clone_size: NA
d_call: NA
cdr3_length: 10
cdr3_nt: TGTGCCCTATCGTACAATGAGCAGTTCTTC
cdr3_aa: CALSYNEQFF

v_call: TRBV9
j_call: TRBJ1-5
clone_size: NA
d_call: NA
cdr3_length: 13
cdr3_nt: TGTGCCAGCAGCGGGAGAGAAAATCAGCCCCAGCATTTT
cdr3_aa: CASSGRENQPQHF

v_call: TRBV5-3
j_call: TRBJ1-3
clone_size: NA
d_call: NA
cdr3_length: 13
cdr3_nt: TGTGCCAGAAGCTTGGCCCCGGGGGGAGCCATATATTTT
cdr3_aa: CARSLAPGGAIYF

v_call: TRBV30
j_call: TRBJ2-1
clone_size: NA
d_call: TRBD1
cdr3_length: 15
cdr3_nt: TGTGCCTGGAGTGCCGGGACAGGGTTCTACAATGAGCAGTTCTTC
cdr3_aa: CAWSAGTGFYNEQFF

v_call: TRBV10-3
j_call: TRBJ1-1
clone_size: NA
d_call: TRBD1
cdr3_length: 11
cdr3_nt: TGTGCCATCGGTCAGGGGGCGGAAGCTTTCTTT
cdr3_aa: CAIGQGAEAFF

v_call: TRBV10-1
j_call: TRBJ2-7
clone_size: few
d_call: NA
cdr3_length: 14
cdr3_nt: TGCGCCAGCAGTGAAATGAGGGATTACCACGAGCAGTACTTC
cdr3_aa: CASSEMRDYHEQYF

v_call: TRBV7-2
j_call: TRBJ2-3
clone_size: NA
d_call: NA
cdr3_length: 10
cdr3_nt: TGTGCCAGCAGCCCCTATACGCAGTATTTT
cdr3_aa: CASSPYTQYF

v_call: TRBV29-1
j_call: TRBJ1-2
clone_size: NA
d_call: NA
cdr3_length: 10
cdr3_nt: TGCAGCGTTGGAGGATATGGCTACACCTTC
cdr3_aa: CSVGGYGYTF

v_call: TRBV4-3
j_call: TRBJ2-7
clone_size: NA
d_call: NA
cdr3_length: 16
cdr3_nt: TGCGCCAGCAGCCAAGTTTCAGGGACTTACACCTACGAGCAGTACTTC
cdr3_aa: CASSQVSGTYTYEQYF

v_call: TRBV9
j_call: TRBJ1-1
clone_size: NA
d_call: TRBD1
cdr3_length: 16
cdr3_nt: TGTGCCAGCAGCGTATCCGGGACAGGTATGAACACTGAAGCTTTCTTT
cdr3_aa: CASSVSGTGMNTEAFF

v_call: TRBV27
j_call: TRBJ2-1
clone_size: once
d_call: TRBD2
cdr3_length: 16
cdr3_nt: TGTGCCAGCAGTTTATCCGCTAGCGGACCCTACAATGAGCAGTTCTTC
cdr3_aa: CASSLSASGPYNEQFF

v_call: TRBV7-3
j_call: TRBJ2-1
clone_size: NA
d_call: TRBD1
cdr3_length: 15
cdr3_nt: TGTGCCAGCAGCTTAACCTCGGACAGGGGCAATGAGCAGTTCTTC
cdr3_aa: CASSLTSDRGNEQFF

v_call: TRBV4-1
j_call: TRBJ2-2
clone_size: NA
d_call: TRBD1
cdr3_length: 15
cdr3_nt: TGCGCCAGCAGCACGTACCGGGACAGCACCGGGGAGCTGTTTTTT
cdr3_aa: CASSTYRDSTGELFF

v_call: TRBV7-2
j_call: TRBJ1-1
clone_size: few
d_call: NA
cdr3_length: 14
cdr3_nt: TGTGCCAGCAGCCACCCGGTAGTCGACACTGAAGCTTTCTTT
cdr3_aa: CASSHPVVDTEAFF

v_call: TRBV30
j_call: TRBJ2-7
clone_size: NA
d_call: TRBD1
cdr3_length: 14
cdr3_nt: TGTGCCTGGAGTGCAGGGACAGCTACCTACGAGCAGTACTTC
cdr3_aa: CAWSAGTATYEQYF

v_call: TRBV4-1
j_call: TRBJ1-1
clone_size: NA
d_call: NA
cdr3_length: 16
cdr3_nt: TGCGCCAGCAGCTACTACCATTCCGGGACACTCACTGAAGCTTTCTTT
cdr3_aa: CASSYYHSGTLTEAFF

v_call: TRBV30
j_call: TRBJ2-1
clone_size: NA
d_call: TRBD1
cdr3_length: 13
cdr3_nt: TGTGCCTGGAGGGGGCCGGACAGGTATGAGCAGTTCTTC
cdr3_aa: CAWRGPDRYEQFF

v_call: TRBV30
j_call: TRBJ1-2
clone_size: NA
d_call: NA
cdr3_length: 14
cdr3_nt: TGTGCCTGGAGTACATCAGGGCCGAACTATGGCTACACCTTC
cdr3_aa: CAWSTSGPNYGYTF

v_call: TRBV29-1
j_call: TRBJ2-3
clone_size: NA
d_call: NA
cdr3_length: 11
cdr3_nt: TGCAGCGTTCGGGTTGCAGATACGCAGTATTTT
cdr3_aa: CSVRVADTQYF

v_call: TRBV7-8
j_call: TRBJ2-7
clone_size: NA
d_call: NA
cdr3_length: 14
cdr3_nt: TGTGCCAGCAGCCCTCTAGGGGGGGCGGGCGAGCAGTACTTC
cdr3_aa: CASSPLGGAGEQYF

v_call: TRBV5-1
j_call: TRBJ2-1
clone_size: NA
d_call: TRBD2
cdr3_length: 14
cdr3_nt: TGCGCCAGCAGGGTACTGACTAGCGGCAATGAGCAGTTCTTC
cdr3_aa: CASRVLTSGNEQFF

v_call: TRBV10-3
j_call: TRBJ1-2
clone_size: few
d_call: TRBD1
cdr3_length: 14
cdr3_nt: TGTGCCATCAGGGCGGGGACAGGGGGAGTTGGCTACACCTTC
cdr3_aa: CAIRAGTGGVGYTF

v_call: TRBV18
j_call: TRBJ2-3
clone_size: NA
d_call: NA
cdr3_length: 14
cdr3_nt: TGTGCCAGCTCACCACCGGTAGGCACAGATACGCAGTATTTT
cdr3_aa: CASSPPVGTDTQYF

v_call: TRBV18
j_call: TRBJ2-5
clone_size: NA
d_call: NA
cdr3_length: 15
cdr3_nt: TGTGCCAGCTCACCAAGACCCGGGGGTCGGGAGACCCAGTACTTC
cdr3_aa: CASSPRPGGRETQYF

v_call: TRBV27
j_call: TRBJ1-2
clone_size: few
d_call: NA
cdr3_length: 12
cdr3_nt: TGTGCCAGCAGTTTCCGAGACTATGGCTACACCTTC
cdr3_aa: CASSFRDYGYTF

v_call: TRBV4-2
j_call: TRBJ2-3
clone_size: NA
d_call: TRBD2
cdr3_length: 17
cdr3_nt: TGTGCCAGCAGCCAAGATAAACTAGCGGGGGGCACAGATACGCAGTATTTT
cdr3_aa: CASSQDKLAGGTDTQYF

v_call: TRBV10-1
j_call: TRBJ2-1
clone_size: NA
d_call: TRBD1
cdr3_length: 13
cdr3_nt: TGCGCCAGCAACCGGGACAGGGGAGATGAGCAGTTCTTC
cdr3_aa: CASNRDRGDEQFF

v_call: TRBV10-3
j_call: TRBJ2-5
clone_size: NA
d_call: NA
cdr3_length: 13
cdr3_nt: TGTGCCATCAGTTATCAGCCAGCGGGGACCCAGTACTTC
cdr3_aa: CAISYQPAGTQYF

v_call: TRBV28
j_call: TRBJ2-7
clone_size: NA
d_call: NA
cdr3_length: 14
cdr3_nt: TGTGCCAGCAGCCGGACAGTCCTCTCCTACGAGCAGTACTTC
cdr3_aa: CASSRTVLSYEQYF

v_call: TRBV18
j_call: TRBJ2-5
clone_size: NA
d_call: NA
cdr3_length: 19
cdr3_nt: TGTGCCAGCTCACCACCGCAATTTTCGCGGGACTTGTACCAAGAGACCCAGTACTTC
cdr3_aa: CASSPPQFSRDLYQETQYF

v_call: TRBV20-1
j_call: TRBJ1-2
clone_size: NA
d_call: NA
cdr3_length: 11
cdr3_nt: TGCAGTGAAGGGGGTTTTGGTGGCTACACCTTC
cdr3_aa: CSEGGFGGYTF

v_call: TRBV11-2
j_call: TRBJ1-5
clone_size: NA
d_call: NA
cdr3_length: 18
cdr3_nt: TGTGCCAGCAGCTTAGGGAGGGACGGCGGCGGGAGCAATCAGCCCCAGCATTTT
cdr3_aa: CASSLGRDGGGSNQPQHF

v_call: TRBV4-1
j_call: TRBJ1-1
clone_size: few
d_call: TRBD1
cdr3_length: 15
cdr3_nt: TGCGCCAGCAAGAGGGGGCTGGGTTCTAACACTGAAGCTTTCTTT
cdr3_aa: CASKRGLGSNTEAFF

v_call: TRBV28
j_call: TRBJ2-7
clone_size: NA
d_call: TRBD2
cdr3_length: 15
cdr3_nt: TGTGCCAGCAGCACTACTAGCGGGAGAACACAAGAGCAGTACTTC
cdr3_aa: CASSTTSGRTQEQYF

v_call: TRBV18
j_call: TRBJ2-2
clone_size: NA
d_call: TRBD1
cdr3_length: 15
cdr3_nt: TGTGCCAGCTCTCCACCGACAGGGTTGACCGGGGAGCTGTTTTTT
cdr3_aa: CASSPPTGLTGELFF

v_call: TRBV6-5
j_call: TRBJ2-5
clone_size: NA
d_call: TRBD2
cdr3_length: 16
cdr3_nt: TGTGCCAGCAGTTACCGACCGACTAGCGGGAGTGAGACCCAGTACTTC
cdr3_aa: CASSYRPTSGSETQYF

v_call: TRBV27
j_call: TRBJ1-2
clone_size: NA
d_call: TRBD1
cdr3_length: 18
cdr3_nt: TGTGCCAGCAGTACCCTCACCGACGGAACAGGGGCCTACTATGGCTACACCTTC
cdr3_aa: CASSTLTDGTGAYYGYTF

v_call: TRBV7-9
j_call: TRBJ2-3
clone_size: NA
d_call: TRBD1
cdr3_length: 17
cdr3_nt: TGTGCCAGCAGCTTAGGCACTCAGGGGGCGACGAGGGATACGCAGTATTTT
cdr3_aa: CASSLGTQGATRDTQYF

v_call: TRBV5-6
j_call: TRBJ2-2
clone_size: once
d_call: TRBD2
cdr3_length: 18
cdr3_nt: TGTGCCAGCCCCCGATCGTGGGGGAGGGCCTGTATAACCGGGGAGCTGTTTTTT
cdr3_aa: CASPRSWGRACITGELFF

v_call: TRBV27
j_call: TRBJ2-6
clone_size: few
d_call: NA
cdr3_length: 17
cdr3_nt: TGTGCCAGCAGTTCCACAGGGTTTCGCTCTGGGGCCAACGTCCTGACTTTC
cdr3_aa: CASSSTGFRSGANVLTF

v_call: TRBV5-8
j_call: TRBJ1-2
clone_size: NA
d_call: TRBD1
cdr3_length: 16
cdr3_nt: TGTGCCAGCAGCTTGGGCAGGGGGCTCCCTTTCTATGGCTACACCTTC
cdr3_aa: CASSLGRGLPFYGYTF